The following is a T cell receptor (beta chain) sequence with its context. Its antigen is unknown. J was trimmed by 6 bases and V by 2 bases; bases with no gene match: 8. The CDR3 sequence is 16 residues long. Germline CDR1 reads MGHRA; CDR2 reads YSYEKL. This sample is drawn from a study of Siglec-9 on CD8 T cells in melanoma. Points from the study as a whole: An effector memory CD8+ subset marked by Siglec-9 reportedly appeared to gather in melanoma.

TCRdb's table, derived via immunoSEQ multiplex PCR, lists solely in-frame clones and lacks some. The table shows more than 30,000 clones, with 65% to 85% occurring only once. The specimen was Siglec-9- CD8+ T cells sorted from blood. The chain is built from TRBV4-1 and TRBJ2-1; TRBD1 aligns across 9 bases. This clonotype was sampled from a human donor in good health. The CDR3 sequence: CASSQTGTGTFNEQFF. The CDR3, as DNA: TGCGCCAGCAGCCAAACAGGGACAGGGACCTTCAATGAGCAGTTCTTC.